In this sample, the clone carrying this T cell receptor (beta chain) turned up a few times. Documented treatment: some 19 received Ad26.COV2.S at low or high dose, single or two shots; 5 received placebo; per-sample allocation not given. Day 63 following the first vaccine or placebo injection was when the samples were taken. These data originate in a study of Ad26.COV2.S vaccination and SARS-CoV-2 variants. TCRdb's copy holds only in-frame clones and misses some; the assay was immunoSEQ multiplex PCR. There are around 300,000 clones in the sample; approximately 90% occur only once, and roughly 5% lies in the top ten. The CDR3 sequence is 15 residues long. V lost 3 bases and J lost 5; bases outside the gene matches: 11. Germline values: CDR1 SQVTM, CDR2 ANQGSEA.

This receptor was taken from a person aged 18 to 59 who received the Ad26.COV2.S COVID-19 vaccine or a placebo. The input for sequencing was peripheral blood, taken in a trial of Ad26.COV2.S vaccine versus placebo. This chain links TRBV29-1 with TRBJ1-2; 8 nucleotides agree with TRBD1. As DNA, the CDR3 is TGCAGCGTTGAGGACAGGGCTATTAGGGAGTATGGCTACACCTTC. This encodes CSVEDRAIREYGYTF.